The 2 T cell receptor beta chains below were found in one sample sequenced in a study of early T cells in non-severe SARS-CoV-2 infection. TCRdb recomputed calls from the 5' RACE reads with MiXCR, one row per CDR3 protein. The repertoire includes 25,000 to 35,000 distinct CDR3 sequences, 6.6% of them detected once, and 37% sits in the top ten. Sequencing used whole blood. All receptors derive from an adult who was a healthcare worker with PCR-confirmed SARS-CoV-2 infection or an uninfected control (not recorded which).

This clonotype was seen many times. The chain is built from TRBV9 and TRBJ2-1, with 7 bases lining up with TRBD2. The junction had 9 bases not matched to a gene; V was cut back by 1 base and J by 8 bases. CDR1 is SGDLS, CDR2 YYNGEE, per germline. CDR3 length equals 15 residues. The CDR3 reads CASSVSLAVTYEQFF. The DNA for the CDR3 is TGTGCCAGCAGCGTATCCCTAGCGGTTACCTATGAGCAGTTCTTC.

V and J are TRBV6-5 and TRBJ2-7; D may be TRBD2 (6 bases). The CDR3 extends over 15 amino acids. Germline CDR1 MNHEY, CDR2 SVGAGI. Trimming took 2 bases from V and 3 from J, leaving 14 bases between them. The CDR3 reads CASSYASGDRYEQYF. The CDR3 DNA sequence: TGTGCCAGCAGTTACGCTTCGGGAGACCGCTACGAGCAGTACTTC.